This TCR beta chain emerged from a study of OX40 agonist ivuxolimab in advanced cancers. Study at large: Cohort: approximately 83% men, mean age around 61, aged about 20 to 90. Three dose-escalation patients had partial responses: one with hepatocellular carcinoma and two with cutaneous melanoma.

This clone was recorded once. The antigen remains undetermined. There are 13 residues in the CDR3. Germline V gives CDR1 SNHLY, CDR2 FYNNEI. Trimming pared 7 bases from V and 2 bases from J, leaving 12 bases between. Study observations and caveats: Among the lowest levels of clonal expansion were found in partial responders at 0.1-3.0 mg/kg. By week 6 at 0.1 to 3.0 mg/kg, blood CD4+ and CD8+ T cells had expanded clonally.

Profiling relied on immunoSEQ multiplex PCR, and the TCRdb table lists in-frame clones only, not all of them. The sample lists about 79,000 clones, about 85% occurring once. The chain couples TRBV2 to TRBJ2-7; D is perhaps TRBD2 (5 bases). The starting material was CD4+ or CD8+ T cells sorted from blood, obtained in a trial of the OX40 agonist ivuxolimab. This receptor was taken from an adult with an advanced solid tumor such as melanoma, head and neck, liver or kidney cancer. In DNA form, the CDR3 reads TGTGCCAGCACCCTCGGGGAAACCTACGAGCAGTACTTC. It specifies CASTLGETYEQYF.